This T cell receptor (beta chain) was observed in a study of shared clonotypes between healthy human individuals (dated by TCRdb to the early 2020s). Describing the broader study: The cohort included three men and a couple of women between 18 and 49 years of age. For each donor, three plates each were used for CD4 naive and CD4 memory, two plates were used for CD8 naive, and one plate was used for CD8 memory. Blood TCR repertoires of about five healthy adults were deeply sequenced to estimate repertoire size and the extent of clonotype sharing between individuals. To increase sequencing depth and limit assay-specific biases, TCR repertoire library preparation and sequencing were carried out by different laboratories using diverse techniques. Leukapheresis yielded between about 0.94 and 9.5 billion PBMCs per donor.

About this clone itself: Which antigen it targets is not known. No much larger clonotype is one base removed from it; base qualities were not supplied.

CD8 naive samples were CD45RO-negative cells positively selected for CCR7, giving a CD45RA+CCR7+ population that excluded TemRA cells. Healthy HIV-negative adults with no recently reported acute infections or vaccinations were included as donors. Only Caucasian adults living in Nashville, Tennessee, USA were represented among the donors. Blood was collected by leukapheresis, and PBMCs were isolated by Ficoll-Histopaque density gradient centrifugation and then cryopreserved in liquid nitrogen vapor phase. Analytical flow cytometry was used to check the purity and quantity of each magnetically sorted T cell population. Each sorted fraction had its genomic DNA isolated and then quantified by UV absorbance on a Nanodrop 2000c. TCR CDR3 regions were amplified from genomic DNA by multiplex PCR using the deep immunoSEQ assay. Extracted genomic DNA from each cell subset was spread evenly across all wells of several immunoSEQ 96-well plates, with each plate serving as a replicate. Each replicate PCR for sorted subsets received around 200 ng genomic DNA, equal to 28,000 or so T cell genomes. Purified libraries were measured with a Qubit 3.0 fluorometer, size-checked on a Bioanalyzer 2100, and measured again with the KAPA Library Quantification kit. A separate single-read 150-cycle Illumina NextSeq 550 flow cell was used to sequence each immunoSEQ 96-well plate. On the study's bioinformatics: The immunoSEQ output contained only junctional sequences without quality scores, so filtering could not match that applied to full-length reads. To assign V/J genes and CDR3, sequences were annotated against IMGT germline references using PyIR, a Python wrapper for IgBLAST v1.9. Reads were filtered out if the reads had weak V/J assignments (E-value above 1e-6), no CDR3, stop codons, out-of-frame junctions, or ambiguous translated residues. V3J clonotypes were defined as sequences sharing the same inferred V gene, J gene, and CDR3 amino acid sequence. To compute the percentage overlap between repertoires, the number of shared unique clonotypes was divided by the size of the smaller repertoire. RTK rarefaction, the Chao1 estimator, and Recon v2.1 estimates of unobserved clonotypes were used to assess repertoire richness. For all TCRbeta clonotypes obtained by the gDNA method from a few donors, generation probabilities were computed with OLGA. This immuneACCESS table, as held by TCRdb, lists in-frame sequences with V and J called but not all clones. Of the missing ones, under half trace to an unresolved V gene in checked studies; the others have no known cause. V and J calls plus clone size are reproduced from that table; the DNA served to infer D and trimming. This sample comprises about 2.1 million clones, about 93% of them detected only once. Of the sample, less than 2% falls within the top ten clones.

Here is what the overall study found, with its caveats: Estimated clonotype richness was generally larger for naive than for memory subsets. When a handful of donors were compared, the shared fraction of clonotypes was around 5% for naive CD4, around 3.5% for naive CD8, about 2.5% for memory CD4, and 0.3% to 0.5% for memory CD8. Even with the large sequencing depth, rarefaction of the sorted-subset datasets indicated that sequencing was incomplete. Because the study included a small number of donors, the genetic and exposure-history diversity represented was limited. Based on pairwise subsampling, the degree of clonotype sharing among donors was expected to be affected by sequencing depth. Clonotypes shared by all four sorted-subset donors showed higher generation probabilities than non-shared clonotypes. Sampling was limited to blood, and TCR repertoires in tissue likely differ from TCR repertoires in blood.

The sequenced material came from naive CD8+ T cells from PBMCs. The cell subset or site label here, explained by the study, means: CD45RA+CCR7+. The sequence was collected from a man aged 18 to 30 in good health. Some clones in this sample may be carry-over from other donors' samples.

The CDR3 protein is CAWTRDRVSYEQYF. The sequence in DNA is TGTGCCTGGACGCGGGACAGGGTTTCCTACGAGCAGTACTTC. The rearrangement combines TRBV30 with TRBJ2-7; 9 of the junction bases match TRBD1. Including the terminal cysteine and phenylalanine, the CDR3 comprises 14 residues. Of the read, only the CDR3 DNA is kept; its 42 bases are in frame from base 1. Trimming accounts for 4 bases at V and 1 base at J, while the number of junction bases matched to no gene is 5. From a lookup of the germline V gene (reference sequence), CDR1 and CDR2 are GTSNPN and SVGIG.